These 30 T cell receptor beta chains share one sample of origin, sequenced in a study of shared clonotypes between healthy human individuals. CD45RO-negative cells were positively selected for CCR7, leaving out terminally differentiated effector memory CD45RA+ cells. Libraries were prepared by immunoSEQ multiplex PCR; TCRdb keeps only in-frame clonotypes and omits some of them. In the table there are millions of clones, about 95% of which are singletons. Material for sequencing was naive CD8+ T cells sorted from blood. Receptors originate from a young man in good health.

In the case of this clone: Germline is not matched at one junction end, which may reflect a read error. The chain has TRBV5-6 and TRBJ2-3; 15 positions agree with TRBD2. CDR3 length: 17 amino acids. Looked up from germline, CDR1 is SGHDT and CDR2 is YYEEEE. The CDR3 loop is CASSLGLAGGRTDTQYF. Here the CDR3 DNA reads TGTGCCAGCAGTTTGGGACTAGCGGGGGGACGCACAGATACGCAGTATTTT.

The chain combines TRBV4-1 with TRBJ2-7; D remains unclear. Germline CDR1 and CDR2: MGHRA and YSYEKL. The CDR3 loop spans 14 amino acids. The V end lost 1 base, the J end lost 2 bases, and 9 bases lay between the germline ends. The CDR3 loop reads CASSQVPHTYEQYF. The CDR3 DNA reads TGCGCCAGCAGCCAAGTCCCCCACACCTACGAGCAGTACTTC.

The chain joins TRBV7-9 to TRBJ2-7; 8 bases are shared with TRBD1. Germline CDR1 and CDR2: SEHNR and FQNEAQ (reference sequence). The V gene end was trimmed by 4 bases and the J gene end by 6 bases; junction bases not matched to a gene: 5. CDR3 length equals 13 residues. CDR3 coding DNA: TGTGCCAGCAGCTCCTTAACAGGGGGCGAGCAGTACTTC. Amino acid sequence: CASSSLTGGEQYF.

V gene TRBV9 combines with J gene TRBJ2-5; perhaps TRBD1 as D (5 bases). The germline V gene encodes CDR1 SGDLS and CDR2 YYNGEE. CDR3 length: 15 residues. With 4 bases removed from V and 3 bases from J, the gap between germline ends came to 16 bases. This CDR3 is CASSISGSDKETQYF. DNA of the CDR3: TGTGCCAGCAGCATATCAGGGTCAGATAAAGAGACCCAGTACTTC.

The J gene is TRBJ2-7, the V gene TRBV14; 10 bases match TRBD1. Germline CDR1 SGHDN, CDR2 FVKESK. Unmatched junction bases numbered 3, after V lost 4 bases and J lost 6 bases. The CDR3 contains 13 residues. The CDR3 bases are TGTGCCAGCAGCCGGACAGGGGGAAGCGAGCAGTACTTC. Translation gives CASSRTGGSEQYF.

V and J are TRBV9 and TRBJ2-1; D remains unclear. In germline, CDR1 is SGDLS, CDR2 YYNGEE. V dropped 2 bases and J dropped 0 bases, with 12 bases sitting between them. This CDR3 region has 16 residues. In DNA, the CDR3 is TGTGCCAGCAGCGTCCCCGACTCGAGCTCCTACAATGAGCAGTTCTTC. Amino acid sequence: CASSVPDSSSYNEQFF.

The chain links TRBV27 to TRBJ2-7; the D gene is possibly TRBD2 (5 bases). The CDR3 runs 12 residues. V was cut by 5 bases and J by 6 bases, with 11 bases left in between. The germline CDR1 and CDR2 sequences are MNHEY and SMNVEV (reference sequence). This chain's CDR3 is CASSNLGGEQYF. The CDR3 nucleotides are TGTGCCAGCAGTAACCTTGGAGGCGAGCAGTACTTC.

The rearrangement uses TRBV7-9 and TRBJ1-2, with TRBD1 identical over 8 bases. CDR3 size: 13 residues. CDR1 and CDR2 (germline): SEHNR, FQNEAQ (reference sequence). V lost 1 base and J lost 7; bases outside the gene matches: 2. The CDR3 sequence is CASSLVTGAGYTF. The CDR3 nucleotides are TGTGCCAGCAGCTTAGTGACAGGGGCTGGCTACACCTTC.

This clone came up a few times. The chain couples TRBV6-5 to TRBJ1-6; D is unresolved. Germline lookup yields CDR1 MNHEY and CDR2 SVGAGI. The CDR3 runs 14 residues. Trimming removed 2 bases at V and 6 bases at J, with 8 bases between. CDR3 loop: CASSYRQSNSPLHF. The CDR3 DNA is TGTGCCAGCAGTTACCGGCAGAGTAATTCACCCCTCCACTTT.

This clone was counted a few times. As DNA, the CDR3 is TGTGCCAGCGGACTAAAAGAGGGGACCGGGGAGCTGTTTTTT. This encodes CASGLKEGTGELFF. The V call is TRBV2, the J call TRBJ2-2; a possible D gene is TRBD2 (6 bases). The CDR3 totals 14 residues. V was clipped by 8 bases and J by 5 bases, with 15 bases between them. Germline values: CDR1 SNHLY, CDR2 FYNNEI.

Concerning this clone itself: Other DNA sequences in this specimen translate into the identical CDR3. The chain combines TRBV27 with TRBJ1-2, with 7 bases that match TRBD1. The J segment lost 2 bases and the V segment lost 6 bases, leaving 3 bases of the junction unmatched. Germline V gene data show CDR1 as MNHEY and CDR2 as SMNVEV (reference sequence). The CDR3 totals 13 residues. CDR3 bases: TGTGCCAGCAGCTTGACAGGGAACTATGGCTACACCTTC. Protein sequence: CASSLTGNYGYTF.

Only one count was recorded for this clone. The chain joins TRBV5-4 to TRBJ2-7, with D unclear. V was clipped by 0 bases and J by 0 bases, with 7 bases between them. CDR3 length: 14 residues. CDR1 and CDR2 (germline): SGHNT, YYREEE (reference sequence). CDR3 coding DNA: TGTGCCAGCAGCTTGGGATCGAGCTCCTACGAGCAGTACTTC. It is translated as CASSLGSSSYEQYF.

J is TRBJ2-2 and V is TRBV7-9; 7 bases are a match to TRBD1. This CDR3 region has 15 residues. The V gene end was trimmed by 8 bases and the J gene end by 2 bases; junction bases not matched to a gene: 8. Germline-derived CDR1 and CDR2 are SEHNR and FQNEAQ (reference sequence). CDR3 residues: CASAGDRPNTGELFF. In DNA form, the CDR3 reads TGTGCCAGCGCCGGGGACAGACCTAACACCGGGGAGCTGTTTTTT.

The V and J genes are TRBV6-6 and TRBJ1-4; TRBD1 is a possible D gene (5 bases). CDR3 size: 15 residues. Germline CDR1 reads MNHNY; CDR2 reads SVGAGI (reference sequence). V dropped 4 bases and J dropped 5 bases, with 14 bases sitting between them. The CDR3 DNA is TGTGCCAGCAGTTCCCTCGGGGGGGTGAATGAAAAACTGTTTTTT. It translates to CASSSLGGVNEKLFF.

The rearrangement joins TRBV7-9 to TRBJ1-1; tentative D call: TRBD1 (6 bases). Germline V CDR1 and CDR2: SEHNR, FQNEAQ (reference sequence). This CDR3 contains 16 residues. V was clipped by 4 bases and J by 1 base, with 16 bases between them. The CDR3 DNA sequence: TGTGCCAGCAGCTCCCGATTGACAGGCCAGAACACTGAAGCTTTCTTT. Protein: CASSSRLTGQNTEAFF.

This rearrangement joins TRBV29-1 to TRBJ2-5; 8 bases are a match to TRBD1. Germline V gives CDR1 SQVTM, CDR2 ANQGSEA. J was trimmed by 2 bases and V by 2 bases; bases with no gene match: 1. The CDR3 totals 13 residues. Here the CDR3 reads CSVERTGQETQYF. CDR3 DNA: TGCAGCGTTGAAAGGACAGGGCAAGAGACCCAGTACTTC.

V and J are TRBV10-3 and TRBJ1-5; TRBD1 might be the D (6 bases). CDR1 and CDR2 from the germline V gene are ENHRY and SYGVKD. This CDR3 contains 16 residues. V lost 2 bases and J 3 bases, leaving 14 bases between the germline ends. The CDR3 loop reads CAISEGGLGDNQPQHF. CDR3 in DNA: TGTGCCATCAGTGAGGGGGGCCTGGGGGACAATCAGCCCCAGCATTTT.

The rearrangement joins TRBV30 to TRBJ2-7; 10 bases match TRBD1. The CDR3 has 13 amino acids. CDR1 is GTSNPN, CDR2 SVGIG, per germline (reference sequence). With 5 bases clipped from V and 4 bases from J, the junction kept 5 bases outside the gene matches. The DNA of the CDR3 is TGTGCCTGGGGGGGACAGGGGCAATACGAGCAGTACTTC. It translates to CAWGGQGQYEQYF.

The chain is built from TRBV30 and TRBJ1-1, with D perhaps matching TRBD1 (5 bases). This CDR3 is built from 11 residues. V was cut by 0 bases and J by 9 bases, with 8 bases left in between. The V gene's germline CDR1 is GTSNPN and CDR2 SVGIG (reference sequence). CDR3 in DNA: TGTGCCTGGAGTGTTACGGGGCAAGCTTTCTTT. Translated, it gives CAWSVTGQAFF.

This clone was seen only once. J is TRBJ2-5 and V is TRBV29-1; 9 bases map to TRBD2. V dropped 0 bases and J dropped 0; count of bases not matched to a gene: 14. The CDR3 sequence is 19 residues long. The V gene's germline CDR1 is SQVTM and CDR2 ANQGSEA. The CDR3 bases are TGCAGCGTTGAAGATGGCGGGCCTAGCGGGAATGTGAACCAAGAGACCCAGTACTTC. Translating gives CSVEDGGPSGNVNQETQYF.

This sequence joins TRBV7-9 and TRBJ2-7, with no clear D. V was cut by 2 bases and J by 1 base, with 6 bases left in between. The germline CDR1 and CDR2 sequences are SEHNR and FQNEAQ (reference sequence). The CDR3 sequence is 13 residues long. In DNA, the CDR3 is TGTGCCAGCAGCTTACCAAATTCCTACGAGCAGTACTTC. Encoded protein: CASSLPNSYEQYF.

The chain couples TRBV27 to TRBJ1-1; TRBD1 is a possible D gene (5 bases). This CDR3 contains 14 residues. CDR1 and CDR2 from the germline V gene are MNHEY and SMNVEV (reference sequence). Trimming shortened V by 5 bases and J by 2 bases, and 12 bases separated the two germline ends. CDR3 nucleotides: TGTGCCAGCAGTCCCTTTACAGGAAACACTGAAGCTTTCTTT. It specifies CASSPFTGNTEAFF.

V and J are TRBV28 and TRBJ2-3; D gene uncertain. Germline V lookup: CDR1 MDHEN, CDR2 SYDVKM. CDR3 length equals 13 residues. Trimming stripped 6 bases from V and 6 bases from J, with 13 bases between. The CDR3 loop is CASRDPIGDTQYF. CDR3 nucleotides: TGTGCCAGCAGAGACCCGATCGGGGATACGCAGTATTTT.

The chain uses TRBV4-1 and TRBJ2-5; 7 bases fit TRBD2. The trim removed 1 base at V and 5 bases at J, leaving 7 bases unmatched. Germline V CDR1 and CDR2: MGHRA, YSYEKL. CDR3 size: 15 residues. The chain's CDR3 is CASSQVRLAQETQYF. The DNA for the CDR3 is TGCGCCAGCAGCCAAGTTAGACTAGCTCAGGAGACCCAGTACTTC.

On this clone: Other DNA sequences in this specimen translate into the identical CDR3. CDR3 sequence: CSVETGTSYEQYF. The DNA for the CDR3 is TGCAGCGTTGAGACTGGGACCTCCTACGAGCAGTACTTC. The chain uses TRBV29-1 and TRBJ2-7; D is tentatively TRBD1 or TRBD2 (5 bases each). In germline, CDR1 is SQVTM, CDR2 ANQGSEA. The CDR3 loop spans 13 amino acids. Deletions cut 3 bases from V and 0 bases from J, with 9 bases between.

The CDR3 DNA sequence: TGCGCCAGCAGCTTGCCACCATCCTACAATGAGCAGTTCTTC. The encoded protein is CASSLPPSYNEQFF. The V gene is TRBV5-1, the J gene TRBJ2-1, with D uncertain. CDR1 and CDR2 from the germline V gene are SGHRS and YFSETQ. The CDR3 length is 14 residues. The germline V and J ends were trimmed by 1 base and 1 base, with 6 bases remaining between them.

This chain joins TRBV7-9 and TRBJ1-6; D might be TRBD1 (5 bases). Germline CDR1 reads SEHNR; CDR2 reads FQNEAQ (reference sequence). The CDR3 spans 19 residues. Between the trimmed V and J ends, which lost 5 bases and 0 bases, there was a span of 20 bases. The CDR3, as DNA: TGTGCCAGCAGCGATACGGTACAGGAGCAGAGCTCCTATAATTCACCCCTCCACTTT. As protein: CASSDTVQEQSSYNSPLHF.

The chain has TRBV4-1 and TRBJ2-7; D unclear. CDR1 and CDR2 (germline): MGHRA, YSYEKL. This CDR3 spans 13 amino acids. The V gene lost 0 bases and the J gene lost 6 bases, with 9 bases spanning the gap. CDR3: CASSQDGLPEQYF. The CDR3 DNA follows: TGCGCCAGCAGCCAAGATGGCCTCCCCGAGCAGTACTTC.

V usage is TRBV28 and J usage is TRBJ1-2; no clear D. Trimming removed 3 bases from V and 0 bases from J, with 8 bases in between. The CDR3 runs to 14 residues. Germline V gene sequence: CDR1 MDHEN, CDR2 SYDVKM. The DNA for the CDR3 is TGTGCCAGCAGTTTTCGGATGACTAACTATGGCTACACCTTC. Protein: CASSFRMTNYGYTF.

The chain is built from TRBV4-1 and TRBJ2-2; D is possibly TRBD2 (6 bases). V shed 0 bases and J shed 0 bases, with 11 bases lying between them. The CDR3 has 17 residues. Germline V gene lookup returns CDR1 MGHRA and CDR2 YSYEKL. This CDR3 reads CASSQDLGLANTGELFF. CDR3 DNA: TGCGCCAGCAGCCAAGATTTGGGACTTGCGAACACCGGGGAGCTGTTTTTT.